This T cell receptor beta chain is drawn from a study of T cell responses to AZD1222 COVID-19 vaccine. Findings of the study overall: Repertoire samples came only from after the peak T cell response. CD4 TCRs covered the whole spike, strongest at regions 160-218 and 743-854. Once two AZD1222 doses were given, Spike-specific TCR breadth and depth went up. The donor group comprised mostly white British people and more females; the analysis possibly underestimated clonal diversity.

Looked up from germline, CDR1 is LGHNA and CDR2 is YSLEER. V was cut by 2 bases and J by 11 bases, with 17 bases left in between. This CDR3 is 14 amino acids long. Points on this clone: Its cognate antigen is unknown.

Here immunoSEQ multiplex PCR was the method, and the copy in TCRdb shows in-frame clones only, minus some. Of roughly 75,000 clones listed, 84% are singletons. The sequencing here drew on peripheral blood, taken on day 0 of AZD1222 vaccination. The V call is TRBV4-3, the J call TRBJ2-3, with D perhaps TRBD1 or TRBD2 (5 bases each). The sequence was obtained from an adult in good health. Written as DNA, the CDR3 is TGCGCCAGCAGCCAAACCGGGACGGAGATCAGGCAGTATTTT. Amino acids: CASSQTGTEIRQYF.